The 26 T cell receptor beta chains below come from one sample, sequenced in a study of T cells in Graves' hyperthyroidism and ophthalmopathy. Researchers amplified the TCR beta CDR3 regions from RNA transcripts. When the TCR CDR3 underwent first-round RT-PCR, the HTBI primer set was used. TCRdb ran MiXCR on the multiplex PCR reads and lists one entry per CDR3 protein. The sample lists some 150,000 distinct CDR3 sequences, approximately 20% occurring once. The sample was blood. All receptors derive from a woman aged 50 to 65 with Graves' hyperthyroidism that later progressed to Graves' ophthalmopathy.

This clonotype was recorded at least ten times. The chain carries TRBV12-3 or TRBV12-4 and TRBJ1-1; no clear D. With 3 bases removed from V and 5 bases from J, the gap between germline ends came to 13 bases. CDR3 length: 14 amino acids. This CDR3 is CASSLNLGKTEAFF. In DNA form, the CDR3 reads TGTGCCAGCAGTTTGAATCTGGGAAAGACTGAAGCTTTCTTT.

This clonotype has at least ten counts. V and J are TRBV5-1 and TRBJ1-1, with D unresolved. CDR3 length equals 14 residues. V lost 1 base, J lost 1 base, and 8 bases lay in between. CDR1 and CDR2 from the germline V gene are SGHRS and YFSETQ. CDR3 loop: CASSLSGGNTEAFF. For the CDR3, the DNA is TGCGCCAGCAGCTTGTCGGGAGGGAACACTGAAGCTTTCTTT.

The chain couples TRBV20-1 to TRBJ2-3; D ambiguous. Trimming left V 4 bases short and J 2 bases short, with 10 bases between. This CDR3 is built from 13 residues. Germline V gives CDR1 DFQATT, CDR2 SNEGSKA (reference sequence). For the CDR3, the DNA is TGCAGTGCTAACCAGCTACCCACAGATACGCAGTATTTT. Translation gives CSANQLPTDTQYF.

Ten or more counts support this clonotype. The chain joins TRBV30 to TRBJ1-5; 7 bases are shared with TRBD1. The CDR3 spans 13 residues. V trimming: 2 bases; J trimming: 4 bases; junction bases outside the gene matches: 2. Looked up from germline, CDR1 is GTSNPN and CDR2 is SVGIG (reference sequence). The CDR3 sequence is CAWSRGRNQPQHF. The CDR3 coding sequence is TGTGCCTGGAGTAGGGGGCGTAATCAGCCCCAGCATTTT.

This sequence joins TRBV20-1 and TRBJ1-6, with TRBD1 as a possible D gene (6 bases). This CDR3 comprises 14 residues. Germline loops: CDR1 DFQATT, CDR2 SNEGSKA (reference sequence). V lost 6 bases and J lost 5, with 14 bases in between. This CDR3 reads CSAQQGADNSPLHF. The CDR3 bases are TGCAGTGCCCAACAGGGAGCCGATAATTCACCCCTCCACTTT.

This clonotype was seen only a few times. The chain joins TRBV4-2 to TRBJ2-7; a weak D match, TRBD1 (5 bases). The V gene's germline CDR1 is LGHNA and CDR2 YNFKEQ. Trimming removed 4 bases at V and 1 base at J, with 11 bases between. CDR3 length: 14 residues. The CDR3 sequence: CASSPRAESYEQYF. CDR3 in DNA: TGTGCCAGCAGCCCCAGGGCAGAGTCCTACGAGCAGTACTTC.

The rearrangement uses TRBV27 and TRBJ2-7; 12 bases align to TRBD1. V was clipped by 5 bases and J by 6 bases; unmatched bases: 2. The CDR3 spans 13 residues. Germline assignment: CDR1 MNHEY and CDR2 SMNVEV (reference sequence). The CDR3 reads CASSRDRGREQYF. The CDR3 DNA reads TGTGCCAGCAGTAGGGACAGGGGGCGCGAGCAGTACTTC.

This clonotype was seen repeatedly, ten times or more. V and J are TRBV7-3 and TRBJ2-1, with D possibly being TRBD2 (5 bases). This CDR3 has 15 residues. Trimming took off 4 bases at V and 4 bases at J, with 14 bases between the two ends. Germline V CDR1 and CDR2: SGHTA, FQGTGA. The CDR3 DNA reads TGTGCCAGCAGCTCGAGCCCCTCGGGGTACAATGAGCAGTTCTTC. Its protein is CASSSSPSGYNEQFF.

The CDR3 nucleotides are TGTGCCAGCAGCTCTCAACTAGGGGGTCGGGAAGATACGCAGTATTTT. Its translation is CASSSQLGGREDTQYF. The rearrangement uses TRBV7-6 and TRBJ2-3; weak D call: TRBD1 (6 bases). Germline V gene data show CDR1 as SGHVS and CDR2 as FNYEAQ. This CDR3 contains 16 residues. Trimming shortened V by 4 bases and J by 5 bases, and 19 bases separated the two germline ends.

This clonotype was recorded at least ten times. This rearrangement joins TRBV30 to TRBJ1-1; TRBD1 is a possible D gene (6 bases). In germline, CDR1 is GTSNPN, CDR2 SVGIG (reference sequence). CDR3 length equals 13 residues. V lost 7 bases and J 2 bases, leaving 14 bases between the germline ends. The CDR3 bases are TGTGCCTCTCAACAGGGTGGAAACACTGAAGCTTTCTTT. Translating gives CASQQGGNTEAFF.

This clonotype showed up many times. The chain couples TRBV5-1 to TRBJ2-1; D gene unclear. Germline V gene data show CDR1 as SGHRS and CDR2 as YFSETQ. V lost 0 bases and J lost 4, with 8 bases in between. This CDR3 is built from 14 residues. CDR3 bases: TGCGCCAGCAGCTTGGTGTTAGAGTACAATGAGCAGTTCTTC. Its translation is CASSLVLEYNEQFF.

This clonotype showed up many times. This chain connects TRBV5-6 to TRBJ2-3; D call uncertain. Germline assignment: CDR1 SGHDT and CDR2 YYEEEE. This CDR3 region has 15 residues. The ends were cut back, 5 bases at V and 4 bases at J, with 17 bases in the middle. CDR3 sequence reads: CASSQTLLAADTQYF. CDR3 DNA: TGTGCCAGCAGTCAGACTCTTCTGGCAGCAGATACGCAGTATTTT.

This clonotype has a count of ten or more. This chain connects TRBV29-1 to TRBJ2-4; D possibly corresponds to TRBD1 (5 bases). V was trimmed by 5 bases and J by 3 bases, leaving 14 bases between them. The CDR3 is 14 residues long. Germline-derived CDR1 and CDR2 are SQVTM and ANQGSEA. This chain's CDR3 is CSVTEDTVKNIQYF. CDR3 coding DNA: TGCAGCGTTACTGAGGACACCGTCAAAAACATTCAGTACTTC.

This clonotype was found many times. The rearrangement links TRBV12-3 or TRBV12-4 to TRBJ1-1; 8 positions match TRBD1. Unmatched junction bases numbered 3, after V lost 6 bases and J lost 3 bases. CDR3 length: 13 amino acids. The CDR3 sequence: CASSPTGDTEAFF. Written as DNA, the CDR3 is TGTGCCAGCAGCCCGACAGGGGACACTGAAGCTTTCTTT.

This clonotype was counted many times. V is TRBV3-1 and J is TRBJ1-1, with TRBD1 as a possible D gene (6 bases). CDR1 and CDR2 from the germline V gene are LGHDT and YNNKEL (reference sequence). V was trimmed by 2 bases and J by 0 bases, leaving 7 bases between them. The CDR3 totals 14 residues. The CDR3 loop reads CASSQQGMNTEAFF. CDR3 nucleotide sequence: TGTGCCAGCAGCCAACAGGGGATGAACACTGAAGCTTTCTTT.

On this clonotype: A read error is possible here, since a much larger clone lies one base away. V and J are TRBV12-3 or TRBV12-4 and TRBJ2-7, with D unresolved. V lost 3 bases to trimming and J lost 3 bases, with 3 bases between them. The length of the CDR3 is 11 residues. The CDR3: CASSFHYEQYF. In nucleotides, the CDR3 is TGTGCCAGCAGTTTCCACTACGAGCAGTACTTC.

The V and J genes are TRBV29-1 and TRBJ1-1, with D maybe TRBD1 (5 bases). Per germline, CDR1 SQVTM and CDR2 ANQGSEA. Trimming took 0 bases from V and 8 from J, leaving 10 bases between them. CDR3 size: 12 residues. CDR3 sequence: CSVEDNRQEAFF. CDR3 sequence (DNA): TGCAGCGTTGAAGATAATAGACAGGAAGCTTTCTTT.

This chain uses TRBV7-9 with TRBJ2-5, with a possible D match to TRBD2 (5 bases). The CDR3 sequence is 12 residues long. CDR1 and CDR2 (germline): SEHNR, FQNEAQ (reference sequence). Trimming removed 5 bases at V and 9 bases at J, with 13 bases between. The CDR3 DNA follows: TGTGCCAGCAGCCTAGATCTAGCAGCCCAGTACTTC. This codes for CASSLDLAAQYF.

This clonotype was seen many times. The chain recombines TRBV11-2 with TRBJ2-1; D gene unclear. The CDR3 is 12 amino acids. Per the germline V gene, CDR1 is SGHAT and CDR2 is FQNNGV. V was trimmed by 5 bases and J by 5 bases, leaving 7 bases between them. CDR3 amino acids: CASSLVNNEQFF. DNA of the CDR3: TGTGCCAGCAGCCTCGTAAACAATGAGCAGTTCTTC. Full variable domain (rest looked up from reference TRBV11-2 and TRBJ2-1): EAGVAQSPRYKIIEKRQSVAFWCNPISGHATLYWYQQILGQGPKLLIQFQNNGVVDDSQLPKDRFSAERLKGVDSTLKIQPAKLEDSAVYLCASSLVNNEQFFGPGTRLTVL.

Turning to this clonotype: This could be a read error, since a much larger clone is one nucleotide away. The genes are TRBV7-3 and TRBJ2-7; D may be TRBD1 or TRBD2 (5 bases each). The CDR3 consists of 12 residues. The V gene's germline CDR1 is SGHTA and CDR2 FQGTGA. In DNA form, the CDR3 reads TGTGTCAGCAGCTGGGACGGCTACGAGCAGTACTTC. This sequence encodes CVSSWDGYEQYF.

J is TRBJ1-4 and V is TRBV7-6; D is undetermined. Deletions cut 1 base from V and 8 bases from J, with 8 bases between. CDR3 size: 13 residues. The V gene's germline CDR1 is SGHVS and CDR2 FNYEAQ. CDR3 coding DNA: TGTGCCAGCAGCTTAGGGACTCGAGAAAAACTGTTTTTT. Amino acids: CASSLGTREKLFF.

This clonotype was counted a few times. Since a much larger clone is just one base distant, this may be a read error. J is TRBJ2-7 and V is TRBV7-6; D is undetermined. CDR3 length: 13 residues. The V gene's germline CDR1 is SGHVS and CDR2 FNYEAQ. The CDR3 nucleotides read TGTGCCAGCAGCTTGCAGCCCTCCTACGAGCAGCACTTC. This codes for CASSLQPSYEQHF.

This clonotype showed up many times. CDR3: CASSDLAPEQYF. CDR3 DNA: TGTGCCAGCAGTGACTTAGCTCCCGAGCAGTACTTC. J is TRBJ2-7 and V is TRBV6-1; D not certain. CDR1 is MNHNS, CDR2 SASEGT, per germline. There are 12 residues in the CDR3. The germline V and J ends were trimmed by 3 bases and 6 bases, with 9 bases remaining between them.

Points on this clonotype: A much larger clone lies one base from this, so it may be a read error. This is likely a read error, given that the CDR3 carries no conserved phenylalanine or tryptophan at its end. The chain employs TRBV24-1 and TRBJ2-6; 9 nucleotides line up with TRBD1. CDR3 length equals 17 residues. V was clipped by 2 bases and J by 3 bases; unmatched bases: 4. Germline CDR1 reads KGHDR; CDR2 reads SFDVKD. CDR3 protein: CATSDSGTGIGANVLTL. The DNA for the CDR3 is TGTGCCACCAGTGATTCCGGGACAGGGATTGGGGCCAACGTCCTGACTCTC.

The chain has TRBV29-1 and TRBJ2-1; TRBD1 aligns across 8 bases. CDR3 length: 16 amino acids. Trimming cost V 5 bases and J 5 bases; bases outside gene matches: 14. Germline-derived CDR1 and CDR2 are SQVTM and ANQGSEA. As DNA, the CDR3 is TGCAGCGTTCACGAGGGGACAGGAGGTCAGGACAATGAGCAGTTCTTC. Translation gives CSVHEGTGGQDNEQFF.

V is TRBV5-1 and J is TRBJ1-1; possibly TRBD1 for D (5 bases). This CDR3 is built from 15 residues. The V gene's germline CDR1 is SGHRS and CDR2 YFSETQ. V lost 0 bases to trimming and J lost 5 bases, with 14 bases between them. The CDR3: CASSLDSGAWTEAFF. In DNA form, the CDR3 reads TGCGCCAGCAGCTTGGACTCCGGGGCATGGACTGAAGCTTTCTTT.